This record covers a single T cell receptor (beta chain). No antigen is known for it. Repertoires were generated with immunoSEQ multiplex PCR, while TCRdb's copy carries only in-frame clones and drops some. The table has some 140,000 clones, 88% seen once. The CDR3 is 15 residues long. From germline, CDR1 is SEHNR and CDR2 FQNEAQ (reference sequence). The germline V and J ends were trimmed by 1 base and 1 base, with 8 bases remaining between them. The data were taken from a study of T cell responses to AZD1222 COVID-19 vaccine. Findings of the study overall: At baseline, seropositivity was found in only 6 or 7 AZD1222 recipients. Two doses of AZD1222 preceded a rise in Spike-specific TCR breadth and depth. The donor group comprised mostly white British people and more females; the analysis possibly underestimated clonal diversity.

J is TRBJ2-1 and V is TRBV7-9; unclear D gene. This clonotype was obtained from an adult who received the AZD1222 COVID-19 vaccine. The sample consisted of peripheral blood, taken 28 days after the second AZD1222 dose. DNA of the CDR3: TGTGCCAGCAGCTTAGTCGGCGGTTCCTACAATGAGCAGTTCTTC. Encoded protein: CASSLVGGSYNEQFF.